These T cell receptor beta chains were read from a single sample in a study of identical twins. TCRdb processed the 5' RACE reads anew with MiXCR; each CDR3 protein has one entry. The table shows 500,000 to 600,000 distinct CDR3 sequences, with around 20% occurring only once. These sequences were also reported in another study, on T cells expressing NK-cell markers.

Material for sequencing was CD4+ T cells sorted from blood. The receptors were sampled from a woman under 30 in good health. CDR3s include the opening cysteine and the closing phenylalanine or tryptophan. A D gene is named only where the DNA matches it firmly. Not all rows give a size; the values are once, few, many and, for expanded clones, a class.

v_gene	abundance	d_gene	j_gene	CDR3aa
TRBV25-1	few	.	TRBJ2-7	CASSESGGRHEQYF
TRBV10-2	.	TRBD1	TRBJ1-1	CASRGGHGQGNTEAFF
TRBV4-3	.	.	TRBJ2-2	CASSQVHGELFF
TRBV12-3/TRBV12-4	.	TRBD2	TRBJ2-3	CASRGTSGGQDTQYF
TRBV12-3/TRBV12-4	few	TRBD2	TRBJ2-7	CASSPTPTSGRREQYF
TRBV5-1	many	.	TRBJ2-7	CASSLDHEQYF
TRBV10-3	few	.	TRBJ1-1	CAISGESLAFF
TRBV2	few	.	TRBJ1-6	CASSEVGGLMNSPLHF
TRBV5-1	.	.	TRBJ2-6	CASSLVGGPNSGANVLTF
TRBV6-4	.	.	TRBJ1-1	CASSATGETEAFF
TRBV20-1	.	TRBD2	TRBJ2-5	CSARTSGGETQYF
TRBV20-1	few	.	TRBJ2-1	CSARAAEARYNEQFF
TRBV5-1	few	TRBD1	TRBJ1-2	CASSLLDRGEGYTF
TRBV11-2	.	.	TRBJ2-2	CASSPSSGKRFTGELFF
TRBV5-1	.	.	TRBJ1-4	CASSLGAGTMTTNEKLFF
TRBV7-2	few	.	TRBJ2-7	CASSLVQGRNEQYF
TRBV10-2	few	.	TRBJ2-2	CASSESLRGKLFF
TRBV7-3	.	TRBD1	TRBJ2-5	CASSLHQGAGETQYF
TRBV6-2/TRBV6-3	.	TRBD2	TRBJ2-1	CASSGLAGGNYNEQFF
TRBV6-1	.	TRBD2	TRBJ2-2	CASRRLAGGTGELFF
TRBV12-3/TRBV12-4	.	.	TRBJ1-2	CASSLGGIYGYTF
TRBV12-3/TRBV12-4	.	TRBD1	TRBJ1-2	CASSNPQTGRNGYTF
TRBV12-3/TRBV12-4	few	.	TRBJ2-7	CASSPTLSSSYEQYF
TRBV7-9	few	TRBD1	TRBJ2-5	CASSFNRGPQETQYF
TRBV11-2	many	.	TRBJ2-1	CASSLEVGFYNEQFF
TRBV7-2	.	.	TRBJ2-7	CASSIGLAYEQYF
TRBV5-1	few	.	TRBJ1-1	CASKRNSLNTEAFF